This T cell receptor beta chain appears in the sequencing data of a study of T cell repertoires in cytomegalovirus infection (dated by TCRdb to about 2019). As for the study more broadly: Peptide stimulations targeted recently identified HLA-C-restricted CMV epitopes, whose presentation resists viral immunomodulation, together with well-studied HLA-B-restricted epitopes. Because public TCR beta signatures pointed to carriage of CMV infection together with the matching HLA type, the HLA type of each donor mattered for the analysis.

Paper-wide results and their limitations: In both this cohort and an independent cohort of 350 or so donors, the cumulative frequency of public TCR beta family members distinguished carriers of CMV infection plus the relevant HLA type. The ex vivo response was dominated by HLA-C-restricted CMV-specific TCR beta clonotypes, and the single most frequent clonotype in two of eight donors was supplied by these HLA-C-restricted clonotypes.

In the paper's terms, the treatment or condition label means: in vitro stimulation with specific CMV peptide epitopes to enrich CMV-specific T cells. A note on this clonotype: Its antigen is still unknown. Within one base of it there is no much larger clone, and no base qualities were kept.

Reads for this sample came from an Illumina HiSeq 1500. Using fastp trimming at Q25 and MiXCR clonotype assembly, TCRdb reanalyzed the public sequencing data and kept in-frame beta chains. Every CDR3 protein is listed once, alongside the most common genes and DNA of its rows. Counted in this sample were about 830,000 distinct CDR3 sequences; around a third of them appeared once. The ten largest clones take up about an eighth of the sample. V is cut by 3 bases and J by 6 bases, and the space between the germline ends is 9 bases. Counted from cysteine to phenylalanine, this CDR3 has 14 amino acids. The read is trimmed to its CDR3 DNA, 42 bases read in frame from base 1. The CDR1 and CDR2 encoded by the germline V gene (reference sequence) are MNHEY and SMNVEV.

This TCR came from a human donor in good health (CMV status not recorded). Some clones in this sample may be carry-over from other donors' samples. The specimen was cultured CD8+ T cells from PBMCs, collected from culture after CMV antigen stimulation. In this chain, TRBV27 is recombined with TRBJ1-6; no D gene is confidently identified. The nucleotide sequence is given as TGTGCCAGCAGTTTTGGGATGAGTAATTCACCCCTCCACTTT. Its protein is CASSFGMSNSPLHF.